A selection of T cell receptor beta chains follows, all from one sample in a study of T cells in Graves' hyperthyroidism and ophthalmopathy. TCRdb reprocessed the multiplex PCR reads with MiXCR, giving one entry per CDR3 protein. This sample yields under 700,000 distinct CDR3 sequences, of which approximately 44% are seen a single time; about 7.9% belongs to the top ten. Material: peripheral blood or thyroid tissue (not recorded which). Source of these receptors: a young woman with Graves' hyperthyroidism. The CDR3 runs from the conserved cysteine through the conserved F or W. The D gene is left open where the match is weak. Part of the rows lack a size; the others show once, few, many or a class for expanded clones.

v_call,clone_size,j_call,d_call,cdr3_nt,cdr3_aa
TRBV6-1,NA,TRBJ1-3,TRBD1,TGTGCCAGCAGGCGCCGGGGACAGGGAGACACCATATATTTT,CASRRRGQGDTIYF
TRBV7-8,NA,TRBJ1-6,NA,TGTGCCAGCAGCCAGATCCGGACGGTGATGGGGTCACCCCTCCACTTT,CASSQIRTVMGSPLHF
TRBV29-1,NA,TRBJ2-7,NA,TGCAGCTTAGCGGGACAGGTCACCTACGAGCAGTACTTC,CSLAGQVTYEQYF
TRBV10-3,many,TRBJ2-7,NA,TGTGCCATCGGGGGCGAGCGTACCTACGAGCAGTACTTC,CAIGGERTYEQYF
TRBV11-3,NA,TRBJ1-4,NA,TGTGCCAGCAGTCGGGCAGCATCCTTGAATGAAAAACTGTTTTTT,CASSRAASLNEKLFF
TRBV19,NA,TRBJ1-4,NA,TGTGCCAGTAGTTCCCGGGGGGTTGCAACTAATGAAAAACTGTTTTTT,CASSSRGVATNEKLFF
TRBV2,NA,TRBJ2-7,NA,TGTGCCAGCACCCTGGGGGGCTCCTACGAGCAGTACTTC,CASTLGGSYEQYF
TRBV10-3,few,TRBJ2-7,TRBD1,TGTGCCAGCAGTGTGACAGGGGGCCTCTACGAGCAGTACTTC,CASSVTGGLYEQYF
TRBV7-8,many,TRBJ2-2,TRBD2,TGTGCCAGCAGCTTAGTATCTGCGGGAGGAGGCGGGGAGCTGTTTTTT,CASSLVSAGGGGELFF
TRBV7-6,once,TRBJ2-7,TRBD2,TGTGCCAGCAGCAGGGAGGGCCCGGAGGAGCAGTACTTC,CASSREGPEEQYF
TRBV7-2,many,TRBJ2-5,NA,TGTGCCAGCAGCTTAGGCAGGGGTTGGATGGGAGAGACCCAGTACTTC,CASSLGRGWMGETQYF
TRBV2,once,TRBJ2-2,NA,TGTGCCAGCAACCGCTGGGGGGTCCCGAACACCGGGGAGCTGTTTTTT,CASNRWGVPNTGELFF
TRBV29-1,many,TRBJ2-2,NA,TGCAGCGTCTCAGGGGGGATCGGGGAGCTGTTTTTT,CSVSGGIGELFF